What follows is one T cell receptor beta chain and its context. This specimen comes from a study of CD8+ T cells in alopecia areata. About the study: The share of scalp area affected provided the severity score for treated patients.

The treatment is: oral pan-JAK inhibitor, 5-10 mg twice daily. As part of sample collection, lesional scalp punch biopsies and peripheral blood were taken from alopecia areata patients. V was shortened by 3 bases and J by 0 bases, with 13 bases between the two germline ends. The CDR3 consists of 16 residues. Per germline, CDR1 SGHNT and CDR2 YYREEE (reference sequence). Reverse transcription of extracted RNA yielded cDNA, which provided the sequencing template. Clones were sequenced by immunoSEQ multiplex PCR, and TCRdb holds only the in-frame ones, with some missing. The sample has roughly 100,000 clones, 86% seen once.

This TCR came from a human donor with alopecia areata. This specimen was CD8+ T cells sorted from blood, taken around week 31, from a patient treated with tofacitinib. The rearrangement joins TRBV5-4 to TRBJ2-1; the D gene is possibly TRBD1 (6 bases). The CDR3 loop reads CASSSPTGSSYNEQFF. The CDR3 nucleotides are TGTGCCAGCAGCTCCCCCACAGGGAGCTCCTACAATGAGCAGTTCTTC.